The source of this T cell receptor beta chain is a study of blood T cell repertoires in COVID-19. Across the whole study: From T cells, B-cell-depleted T cells, or PBMCs came the material, which was cDNA or gDNA.

In the original workflow: Estimation of nucleated cell counts was performed using reference gene primer amplification. The data were produced by immunoSEQ multiplex PCR, yet TCRdb's version contains in-frame clones alone and is incomplete. That table supplies the V and J calls and clone size; D and trimming were determined from the DNA. The sample includes some 30,000 clones, 80% to 90% seen only once; the top ten take less than 30%. V dropped 3 bases and J dropped 0 bases, with 5 bases sitting between them. This CDR3 has 13 residues. Looked up from germline, CDR1 is SGHDT and CDR2 is YYEEEE. Sample: peripheral blood. The V and J genes are TRBV5-6 and TRBJ2-3; D ambiguous. The sequence came from a human donor in a cohort sampled during active COVID-19. CDR3 bases: TGTGCCAGCAGCTCGAGTAGCACAGATACGCAGTATTTT. Translated: CASSSSSTDTQYF.